The T cell receptor (beta chain) under discussion was sequenced for a study of blood T cell repertoires in COVID-19. The CDR3 sequence is 17 residues long. V lost 0 bases, J lost 5 bases, and 16 bases lay in between. The germline V gene has CDR1 KGHDR and CDR2 SFDVKD. Original handling: Quantification of nucleated cells was approximated via reference gene primer amplification. Method: immunoSEQ multiplex PCR; TCRdb's copy keeps in-frame clones and lacks some. V and J calls and clone size are those listed in that table; D and trimming were worked out from the DNA. The top ten clones hold roughly 8% of a sample with 150,000 to 200,000 clones, approximately 85% of them seen once.

This sequence was found in a woman in her sixties with acute or convalescent COVID-19. This chain uses TRBV24-1 with TRBJ2-1, with D maybe TRBD2 (6 bases). Specimen: peripheral blood. CDR3 region: CATSDLPWQGGDNEQFF. In nucleotides, the CDR3 is TGTGCCACCAGTGATTTGCCGTGGCAGGGCGGGGACAATGAGCAGTTCTTC.